This T cell receptor beta chain derives from a study of blood T cells in healthy people across ages. V shed 7 bases, J shed 4 bases, and the junction held 15 bases outside the gene matches. Germline loops: CDR1 SEHNR, CDR2 FQNEAQ (reference sequence). The CDR3 totals 16 residues. A sample-barcoded 5' primer and a J-beta primer mix were used in a second PCR of roughly 6 to 11 cycles. TCRdb itself ran the 5' RACE reads through MiXCR, one entry per CDR3 protein. The table has some 550,000 distinct CDR3 sequences, roughly 48% seen once. Sequenced input: blood. This chain uses TRBV7-9 with TRBJ1-2; 7 nucleotides line up with TRBD1. This clonotype was sampled from a man older than 75 in good health. CDR3: CASTGGQSRGAYGYTF. The CDR3 region has the DNA TGTGCCAGCACCGGGGGACAGTCCCGTGGGGCCTATGGCTACACCTTC.